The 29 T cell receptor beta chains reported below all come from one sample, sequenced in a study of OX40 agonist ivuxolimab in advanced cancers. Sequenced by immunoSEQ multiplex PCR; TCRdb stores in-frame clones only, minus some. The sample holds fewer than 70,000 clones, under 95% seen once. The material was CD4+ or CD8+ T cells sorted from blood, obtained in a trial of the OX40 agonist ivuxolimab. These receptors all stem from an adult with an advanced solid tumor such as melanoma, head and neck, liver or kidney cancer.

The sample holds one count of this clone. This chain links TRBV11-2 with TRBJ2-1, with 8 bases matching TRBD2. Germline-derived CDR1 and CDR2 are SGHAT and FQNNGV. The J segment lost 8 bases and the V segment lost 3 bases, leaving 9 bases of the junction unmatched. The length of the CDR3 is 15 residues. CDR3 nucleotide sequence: TGTGCCAGCAGCTTTACAGCGGGAGTTTGGTATGAGCAGTTCTTC. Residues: CASSFTAGVWYEQFF.

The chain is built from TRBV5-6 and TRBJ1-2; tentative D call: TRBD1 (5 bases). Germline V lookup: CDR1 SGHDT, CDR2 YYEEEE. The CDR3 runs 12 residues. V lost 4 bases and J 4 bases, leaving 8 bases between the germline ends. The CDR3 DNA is TGTGCCAGCAGCCGGGGGTCCTATGGCTACACCTTC. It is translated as CASSRGSYGYTF. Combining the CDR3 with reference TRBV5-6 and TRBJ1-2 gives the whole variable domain DAGVTQSPTHLIKTRGQQVTLRCSPKSGHDTVSWYQQALGQGPQFIFQYYEEEERQRGNFPDRFSGHQFPNYSSELNVNALLLGDSALYLCASSRGSYGYTFGSGTRLTVV.

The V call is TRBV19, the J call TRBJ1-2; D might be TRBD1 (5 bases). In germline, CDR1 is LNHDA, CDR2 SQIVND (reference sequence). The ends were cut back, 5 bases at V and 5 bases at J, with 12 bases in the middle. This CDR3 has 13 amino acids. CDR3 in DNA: TGTGCCAGTAGTCCGGGACGAGAGTATGGCTACACCTTC. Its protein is CASSPGREYGYTF. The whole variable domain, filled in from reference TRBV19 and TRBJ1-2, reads DGGITQSPKYLFRKEGQNVTLSCEQNLNHDAMYWYRQDPGQGLRLIYYSQIVNDFQKGDIAEGYSVSREKKESFPLTVTSAQKNPTAFYLCASSPGREYGYTFGSGTRLTVV.

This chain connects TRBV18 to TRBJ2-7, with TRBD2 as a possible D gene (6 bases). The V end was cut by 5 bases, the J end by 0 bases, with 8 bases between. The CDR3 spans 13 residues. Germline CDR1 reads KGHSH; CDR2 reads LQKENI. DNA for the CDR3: TGTGCCAGCTCAACCGGGAGCTCCTACGAGCAGTACTTC. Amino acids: CASSTGSSYEQYF. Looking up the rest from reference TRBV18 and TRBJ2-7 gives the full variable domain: NAGVMQNPRHLVRRRGQEARLRCSPMKGHSHVYWYRQLPEEGLKFMVYLQKENIIDESGMPKERFSAEFPKEGPSILRIQQVVRGDSAAYFCASSTGSSYEQYFGPGTRLTVT.

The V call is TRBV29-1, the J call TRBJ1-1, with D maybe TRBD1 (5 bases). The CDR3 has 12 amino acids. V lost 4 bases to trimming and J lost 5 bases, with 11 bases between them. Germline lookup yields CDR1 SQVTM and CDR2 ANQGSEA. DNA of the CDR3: TGCAGCGTTGGCAGGGAAGGTACTGAAGCTTTCTTT. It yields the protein CSVGREGTEAFF.

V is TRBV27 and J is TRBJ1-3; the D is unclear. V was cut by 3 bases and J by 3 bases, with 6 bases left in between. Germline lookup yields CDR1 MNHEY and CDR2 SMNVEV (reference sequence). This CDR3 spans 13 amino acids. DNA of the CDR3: TGTGCCAGCAGTTTTGCACTTGGAAACACCATATATTTT. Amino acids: CASSFALGNTIYF.

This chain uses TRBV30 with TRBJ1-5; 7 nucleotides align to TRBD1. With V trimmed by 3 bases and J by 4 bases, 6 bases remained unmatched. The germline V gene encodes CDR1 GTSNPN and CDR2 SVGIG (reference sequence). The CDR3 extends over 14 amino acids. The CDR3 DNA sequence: TGTGCCTGGAGAGGTGGGACAGCAAATCAGCCCCAGCATTTT. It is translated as CAWRGGTANQPQHF.

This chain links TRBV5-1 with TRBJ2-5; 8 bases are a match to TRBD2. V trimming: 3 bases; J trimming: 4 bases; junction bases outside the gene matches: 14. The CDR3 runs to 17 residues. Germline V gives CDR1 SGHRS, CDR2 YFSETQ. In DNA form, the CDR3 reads TGCGCCAGCAGCTCCCGCCCCGGGGGGGACACCGGAGAGACCCAGTACTTC. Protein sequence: CASSSRPGGDTGETQYF.

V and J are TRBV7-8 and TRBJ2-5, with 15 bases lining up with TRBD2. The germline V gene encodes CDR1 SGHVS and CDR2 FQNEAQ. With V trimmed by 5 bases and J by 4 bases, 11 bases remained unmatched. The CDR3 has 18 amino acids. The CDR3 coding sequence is TGTGCCAGCAGCCCGGGAGGACTAGCGGGAGGGTTTGGAGAGACCCAGTACTTC. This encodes CASSPGGLAGGFGETQYF.

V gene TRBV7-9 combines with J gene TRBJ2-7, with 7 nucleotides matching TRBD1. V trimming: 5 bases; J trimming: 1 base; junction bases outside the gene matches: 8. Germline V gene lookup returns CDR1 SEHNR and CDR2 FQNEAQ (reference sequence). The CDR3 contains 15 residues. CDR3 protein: CASSPRGLQSYEQYF. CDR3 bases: TGTGCCAGCAGCCCCAGGGGGTTGCAGTCCTACGAGCAGTACTTC.

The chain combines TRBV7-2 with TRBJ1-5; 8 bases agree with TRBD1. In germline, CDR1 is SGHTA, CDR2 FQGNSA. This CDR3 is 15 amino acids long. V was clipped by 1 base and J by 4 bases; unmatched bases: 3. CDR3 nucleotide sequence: TGTGCCAGCAGCTTAGAGACAGGGGCAAATCAGCCCCAGCATTTT. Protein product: CASSLETGANQPQHF. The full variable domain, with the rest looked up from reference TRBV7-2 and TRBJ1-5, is GAGVSQSPSNKVTEKGKDVELRCDPISGHTALYWYRQSLGQGLEFLIYFQGNSAPDKSGLPSDRFSAERTGGSVSTLTIQRTQQEDSAVYLCASSLETGANQPQHFGDGTRLSIL.

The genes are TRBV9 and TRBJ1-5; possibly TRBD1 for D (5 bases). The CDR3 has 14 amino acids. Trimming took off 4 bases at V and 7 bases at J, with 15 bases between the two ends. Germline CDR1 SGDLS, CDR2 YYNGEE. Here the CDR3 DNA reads TGTGCCAGCAGCACACACCCAGGGAGCCAGCCCCAGCATTTT. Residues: CASSTHPGSQPQHF. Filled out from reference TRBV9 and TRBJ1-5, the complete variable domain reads DSGVTQTPKHLITATGQRVTLRCSPRSGDLSVYWYQQSLDQGLQFLIQYYNGEERAKGNILERFSAQQFPDLHSELNLSSLELGDSALYFCASSTHPGSQPQHFGDGTRLSIL.

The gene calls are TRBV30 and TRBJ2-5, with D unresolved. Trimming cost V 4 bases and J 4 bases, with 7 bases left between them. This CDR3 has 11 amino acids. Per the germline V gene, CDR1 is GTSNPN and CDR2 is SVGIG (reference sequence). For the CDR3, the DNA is TGTGCCTGGATAAGCGTAGAGACCCAGTACTTC. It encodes CAWISVETQYF.

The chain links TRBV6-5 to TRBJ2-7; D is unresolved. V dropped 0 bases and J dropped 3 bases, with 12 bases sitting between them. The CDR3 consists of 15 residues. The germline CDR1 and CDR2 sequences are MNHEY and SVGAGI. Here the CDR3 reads CASSYSNRNVYEQYF. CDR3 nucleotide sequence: TGTGCCAGCAGTTACTCGAACAGAAACGTCTACGAGCAGTACTTC.

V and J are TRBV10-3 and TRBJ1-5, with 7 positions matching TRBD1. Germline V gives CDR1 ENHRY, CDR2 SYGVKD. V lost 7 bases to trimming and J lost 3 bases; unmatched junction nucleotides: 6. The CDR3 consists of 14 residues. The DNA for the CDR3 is TGTGCCATCAAGGACGGGACAGCCAATCAGCCCCAGCATTTT. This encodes CAIKDGTANQPQHF.

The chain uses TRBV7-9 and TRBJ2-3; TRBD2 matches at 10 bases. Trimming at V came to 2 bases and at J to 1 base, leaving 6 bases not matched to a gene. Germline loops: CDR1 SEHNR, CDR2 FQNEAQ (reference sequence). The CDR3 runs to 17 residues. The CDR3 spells CASSLTSGVRGTDTQYF. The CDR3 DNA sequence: TGTGCCAGCAGCTTAACTAGCGGGGTGCGGGGCACAGATACGCAGTATTTT.

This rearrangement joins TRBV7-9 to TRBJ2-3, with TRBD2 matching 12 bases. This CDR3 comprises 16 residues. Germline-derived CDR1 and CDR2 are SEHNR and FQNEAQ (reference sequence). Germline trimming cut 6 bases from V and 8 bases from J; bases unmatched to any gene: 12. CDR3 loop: CASSPPSGRASGTQYF. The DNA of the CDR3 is TGTGCCAGCAGTCCGCCTAGCGGGAGGGCCTCGGGTACGCAGTATTTT. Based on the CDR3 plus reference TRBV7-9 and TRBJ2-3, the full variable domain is DTGVSQNPRHKITKRGQNVTFRCDPISEHNRLYWYRQTLGQGPEFLTYFQNEAQLEKSRLLSDRFSAERPKGSFSTLEIQRTEQGDSAMYLCASSPPSGRASGTQYFGPGTRLTVL.

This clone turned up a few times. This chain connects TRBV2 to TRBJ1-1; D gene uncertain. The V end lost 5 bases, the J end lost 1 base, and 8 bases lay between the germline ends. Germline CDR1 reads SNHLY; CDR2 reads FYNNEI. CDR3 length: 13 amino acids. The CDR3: CASSKDQNTEAFF. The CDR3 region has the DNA TGTGCCAGCAGTAAGGACCAGAACACTGAAGCTTTCTTT.

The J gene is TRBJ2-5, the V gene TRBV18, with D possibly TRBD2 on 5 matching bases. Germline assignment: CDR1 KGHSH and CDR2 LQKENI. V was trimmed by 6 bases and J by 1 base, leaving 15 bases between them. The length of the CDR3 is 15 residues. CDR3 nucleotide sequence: TGTGCCAGCTCCCTCCCCCGGACTTTCCAAGAGACCCAGTACTTC. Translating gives CASSLPRTFQETQYF.

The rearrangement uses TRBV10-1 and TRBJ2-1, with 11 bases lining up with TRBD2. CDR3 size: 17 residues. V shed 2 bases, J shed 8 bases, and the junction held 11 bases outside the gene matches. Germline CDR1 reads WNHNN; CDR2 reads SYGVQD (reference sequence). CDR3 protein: CASSEGSGRARGDEQFF. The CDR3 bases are TGCGCCAGCAGTGAGGGTAGCGGGAGGGCCCGGGGGGATGAGCAGTTCTTC.

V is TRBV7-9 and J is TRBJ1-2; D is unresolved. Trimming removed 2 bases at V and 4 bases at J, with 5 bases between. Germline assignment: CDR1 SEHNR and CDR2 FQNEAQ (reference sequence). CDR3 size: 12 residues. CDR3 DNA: TGTGCCAGCAGCTTAAATTTCTATGGCTACACCTTC. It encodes CASSLNFYGYTF.

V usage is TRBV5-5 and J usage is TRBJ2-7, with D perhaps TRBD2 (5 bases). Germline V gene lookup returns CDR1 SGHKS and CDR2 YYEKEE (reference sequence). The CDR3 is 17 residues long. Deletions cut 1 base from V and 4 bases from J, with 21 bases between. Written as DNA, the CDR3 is TGTGCCAGCAGCTTGTTGGTTAAGGGAAAGGGAGCGTACGAGCAGTACTTC. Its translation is CASSLLVKGKGAYEQYF. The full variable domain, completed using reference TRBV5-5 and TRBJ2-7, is DAGVTQSPTHLIKTRGQQVTLRCSPISGHKSVSWYQQVLGQGPQFIFQYYEKEERGRGNFPDRFSARQFPNYSSELNVNALLLGDSALYLCASSLLVKGKGAYEQYFGPGTRLTVT.

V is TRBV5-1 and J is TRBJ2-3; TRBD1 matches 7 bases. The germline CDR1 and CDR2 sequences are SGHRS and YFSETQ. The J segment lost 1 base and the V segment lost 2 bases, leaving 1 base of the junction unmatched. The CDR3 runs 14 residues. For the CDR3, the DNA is TGCGCCAGCAGCTTAGGGACAGGCACAGATACGCAGTATTTT. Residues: CASSLGTGTDTQYF.

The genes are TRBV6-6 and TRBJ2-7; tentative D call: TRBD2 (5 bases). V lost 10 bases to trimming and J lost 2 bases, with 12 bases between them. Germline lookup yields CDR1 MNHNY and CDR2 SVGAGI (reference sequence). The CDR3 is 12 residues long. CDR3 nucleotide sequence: TGTGCCACGAGAACCGGGACCTACGAGCAGTACTTC. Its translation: CATRTGTYEQYF.

The CDR3 protein is CASSQDAWRIQETQYF. DNA for the CDR3: TGTGCCAGCAGCCAAGATGCTTGGAGGATCCAAGAGACCCAGTACTTC. This chain joins TRBV14 and TRBJ2-5, with a possible D match to TRBD2 (5 bases). The ends were cut back, 0 bases at V and 1 base at J, with 12 bases in the middle. The germline CDR1 and CDR2 sequences are SGHDN and FVKESK. The CDR3 loop spans 16 amino acids.

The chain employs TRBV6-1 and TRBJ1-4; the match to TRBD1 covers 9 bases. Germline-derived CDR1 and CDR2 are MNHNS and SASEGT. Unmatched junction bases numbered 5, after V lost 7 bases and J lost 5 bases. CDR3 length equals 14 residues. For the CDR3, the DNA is TGTGCCAGCAAAATTACAGGGGGCAATGAAAAACTGTTTTTT. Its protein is CASKITGGNEKLFF.

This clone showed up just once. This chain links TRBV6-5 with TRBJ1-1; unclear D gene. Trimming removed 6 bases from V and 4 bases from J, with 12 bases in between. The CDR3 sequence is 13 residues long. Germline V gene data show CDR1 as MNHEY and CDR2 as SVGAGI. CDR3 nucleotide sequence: TGTGCCAGCAGGGCCGTGGCATCCACTGAAGCTTTCTTT. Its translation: CASRAVASTEAFF.

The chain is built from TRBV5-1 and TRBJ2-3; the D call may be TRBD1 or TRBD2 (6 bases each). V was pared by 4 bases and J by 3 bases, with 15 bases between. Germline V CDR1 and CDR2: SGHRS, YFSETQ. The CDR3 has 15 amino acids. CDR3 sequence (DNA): TGCGCCAGCAGCCTCCAACAGGGAGGTACAGATACGCAGTATTTT. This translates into CASSLQQGGTDTQYF.

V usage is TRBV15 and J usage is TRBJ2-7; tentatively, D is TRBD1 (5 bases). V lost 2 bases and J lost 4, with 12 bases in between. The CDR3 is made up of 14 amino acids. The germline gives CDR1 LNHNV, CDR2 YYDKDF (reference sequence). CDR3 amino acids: CATSRSLGAYEQYF. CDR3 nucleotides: TGTGCCACCAGCAGATCCCTAGGGGCGTACGAGCAGTACTTC.